The rows below give T cell receptor beta chains drawn from one sample of a study of T cells in Graves' hyperthyroidism and ophthalmopathy. Using its own MiXCR run on the multiplex PCR reads, TCRdb lists one record per CDR3 protein. The table includes a few hundred thousand distinct CDR3 sequences, roughly 15% detected once. Sequenced: blood. Receptors were obtained from a woman aged 18-35 years with Graves' ophthalmopathy. Both conserved end residues are part of each CDR3. The order of the fields is clone size, V gene, J gene, D gene, CDR3 DNA, CDR3 protein. A D gene is named only where the DNA matches it firmly. Clone sizes are given selectively: once, few, many, or a class where the clone is expanded.

-,TRBV13,TRBJ2-3,TRBD2,TGTGCCAGCAGCCCGGGCGTAGCGGGGGTACGGGATACGCAGTATTTT,CASSPGVAGVRDTQYF
many,TRBV7-2,TRBJ2-4,-,TGTGCCAGCAGCTTAGAGGGAGGCGCTCCGGGCATTCAGTACTTC,CASSLEGGAPGIQYF
-,TRBV5-1,TRBJ1-2,-,TGCGCCAGCAGCTTGGGGACAGCTTCCGGCTATGGCTACACCTTC,CASSLGTASGYGYTF
-,TRBV5-1,TRBJ2-1,-,TGCGCCAGCGGGGCCCCCTACAATGAGCAGTTCTTC,CASGAPYNEQFF
many,TRBV2,TRBJ2-1,-,TGTGCCAGCCTAGTTATCAATGAGCAGTTCTTC,CASLVINEQFF
many,TRBV7-2,TRBJ1-1,-,TGTGCCAGCAGGGCTTCGGGCAGGAACACTGAAGCTTTCTTT,CASRASGRNTEAFF
few,TRBV10-3,TRBJ2-3,-,TGTGCCATCAGTGACGAGCGGACCTCTAGCACAGATACGCAGTATTTT,CAISDERTSSTDTQYF
-,TRBV14,TRBJ1-2,-,TGTGCCAGCAGTCGGACCGACAGGACATATGGCTACACCTTC,CASSRTDRTYGYTF
-,TRBV12-3/TRBV12-4,TRBJ2-1,TRBD2,TGTGCCAGCAGTGTAAGCGGGGGGCCTAACAATGAGCAGTTCTTC,CASSVSGGPNNEQFF
-,TRBV4-3,TRBJ1-6,-,TGCGCCAGCAGCCAAGTGCCGTGGTCACCCCTCCACTTT,CASSQVPWSPLHF
many,TRBV12-3/TRBV12-4,TRBJ2-3,-,TGTGCCAGCAGTTTAGTGGGGTACGGGATCACAGATACGCAGTATTTT,CASSLVGYGITDTQYF
few,TRBV24-1,TRBJ2-3,-,TGTGCCACCAGTGATGGGGACCGAGATACGCAGTATTTT,CATSDGDRDTQYF
-,TRBV7-6,TRBJ1-5,-,TGTGCCAGCAGCGCCGCAGTGGATCAGCCCCAGCATTTT,CASSAAVDQPQHF
-,TRBV9,TRBJ2-6,-,TGTGCCAGCAGCGCAACTTCTGGGGCCAACGTCCTGACTTTC,CASSATSGANVLTF
many,TRBV20-1,TRBJ1-1,-,TGCAGTGCTAGAGATGGGCGGGGGAACACTGAAGCTTTCTTT,CSARDGRGNTEAFF
-,TRBV7-8,TRBJ1-1,TRBD1,TGTGCCAGCAGCAGGGACAGGGGGGGTACTGAAGCTTCCTTT,CASSRDRGGTEASF
-,TRBV9,TRBJ2-3,TRBD2,TGTGCCAGCAGCGCCTATAGCGGGAGGGCCCTCACAGATACGCAGTATTTT,CASSAYSGRALTDTQYF
-,TRBV5-1,TRBJ1-2,-,TGCGCCAGCAGCACAACCGACTGGTTGGGCTACACCTTC,CASSTTDWLGYTF
few,TRBV15,TRBJ1-2,-,TGTGCCACCAGCAGTGGGGGATTAGCTAACTATGGCTACACCTTC,CATSSGGLANYGYTF
many,TRBV24-1,TRBJ2-1,-,TGTGCCACCAGCGCAGGGCTGGCAGGGGACAATGAGCAGTTCTTC,CATSAGLAGDNEQFF
-,TRBV19,TRBJ2-3,TRBD1,TGTGCCACGCAGAGACAGGGGAAAACAGATACGCAGTATTTT,CATQRQGKTDTQYF
-,TRBV3-1,TRBJ2-5,TRBD2,TGTGCCAGCAGCCAACCGCGGACTAGCGGATACCAAGAGACCCAGTACTTC,CASSQPRTSGYQETQYF
many,TRBV11-2,TRBJ2-1,-,TGTGCCAGCAGTTGGGGTTACAATGAGCAGTTCTTC,CASSWGYNEQFF
many,TRBV7-8,TRBJ2-7,TRBD1,TGTGCCAGCAGCTTGCCGGGACAGGGGGCCTACGAGCAGTACTTC,CASSLPGQGAYEQYF
many,TRBV3-1,TRBJ1-2,-,TGTGCCAGCAGCCAAGCAGCAGGGGATACCTATGGCTACACCTTC,CASSQAAGDTYGYTF
-,TRBV6-1,TRBJ1-5,TRBD1,TGTGCCAGCAGTCGCGGACAGGCCGCTAATCAGCCCCAGCATTTT,CASSRGQAANQPQHF
many,TRBV6-6,TRBJ2-7,-,TGTGCCAGCAGTTACTCGACTGTTGGCTACGAGCAGTACTTC,CASSYSTVGYEQYF
few,TRBV4-1,TRBJ2-3,-,TGCGCCAGCAGCCAAGGGACCATGACAGATACGCAGTATTTT,CASSQGTMTDTQYF
few,TRBV4-1,TRBJ2-2,TRBD2,TGCGCCAGCAGCCAAGAGCTGGGACTAGCGGGAGTGGGCACCGGGGAGCTGTTTTTT,CASSQELGLAGVGTGELFF
-,TRBV24-1,TRBJ1-2,TRBD1,TGTGCCACCAGTGCTGACAGGGGGCAGGATGGCTACACCTTC,CATSADRGQDGYTF
few,TRBV28,TRBJ2-5,-,TGTGCCAGCAGATCACTCTTACGAGAGACCCAGTACTTC,CASRSLLRETQYF
many,TRBV4-2,TRBJ2-7,-,TGTGCCAGCAGCCAAGAACACCAGTATCTTGACGAGCAGTACTTC,CASSQEHQYLDEQYF
many,TRBV15,TRBJ1-5,-,TGTGCCACCAGCAGAGACTACACGGCCAATCAGCCCCAGCATTTT,CATSRDYTANQPQHF
few,TRBV28,TRBJ2-6,-,TGTGCCAGCAGTTTAAGGCTAACTGGGGCCAACGTCCTGACTTTC,CASSLRLTGANVLTF
few,TRBV10-3,TRBJ1-1,TRBD1,TGTGCCATCAGTGAGTTGGACAGGCGGTCTGAAGCTTTCTTT,CAISELDRRSEAFF
-,TRBV28,TRBJ2-3,TRBD2,TGTGCCAGCAGCTGGGTGGCTAGCGGGGGTCCTAGCACAGATACGCAGTATTTT,CASSWVASGGPSTDTQYF
-,TRBV7-3,TRBJ1-1,-,TGTGCCAGCAGCTACGGGGGGATTGCTGAAGCTTTCTTT,CASSYGGIAEAFF
-,TRBV27,TRBJ2-6,-,TGTGCCAGCAGCCTAATGGGGGGCAGGAGGGCCTCTGGGGCCAACGTCCTGACTTTC,CASSLMGGRRASGANVLTF
-,TRBV5-1,TRBJ2-5,-,TGCGCCAGCAGCTTTGTCGGCGGGTCCGAATCACAAGAGACCCAGTACTTC,CASSFVGGSESQETQYF
many,TRBV27,TRBJ2-5,TRBD2,TGTGCCAGCAGTTGGGCGGGAGCCCGGGAGACCCAGTACTTC,CASSWAGARETQYF
many,TRBV29-1,TRBJ1-1,-,TGCAGCGTTGAATCTGAGGTCGCTGAAGCTTTCTTT,CSVESEVAEAFF